This T cell receptor beta chain was recorded in a study of early T cells in non-severe SARS-CoV-2 infection. V was pared by 6 bases and J by 0 bases, with 12 bases between. Germline-derived CDR1 and CDR2 are ENHRY and SYGVKD. This CDR3 comprises 15 residues. Researchers tagged individual cDNA molecules with unique molecular identifiers. TCRdb independently ran MiXCR on the 5' RACE reads; one entry per CDR3 protein. The sample has 75,000 to 90,000 distinct CDR3 sequences, more than 13% seen once. What was sequenced was whole blood. The TCR comes from an adult who was a healthcare worker with PCR-confirmed SARS-CoV-2 infection or an uninfected control (not recorded which). V is TRBV10-3 and J is TRBJ1-5; D gene ambiguous. For the CDR3, the DNA is TGTGCCATCAGGCCAACGGGAGATAGCAATCAGCCCCAGCATTTT. It codes for CAIRPTGDSNQPQHF.